One T cell receptor (beta chain) is described in this entry. Trimming took 0 bases from V and 9 from J, leaving 10 bases between them. The CDR3 covers 13 residues. Germline values: CDR1 SGDLS, CDR2 YYNGEE. The sample comes from a study of blood T cell repertoires in COVID-19. Study context: Sources were T cells, B-cell-depleted T cells, or PBMCs; the material itself was cDNA or gDNA.

In the original workflow: Reference gene primer amplification yielded estimated nucleated cell counts. Libraries were prepared by immunoSEQ multiplex PCR; TCRdb keeps only in-frame clonotypes and omits some of them. The V and J calls and clone size come from that table; D and trimming were worked out from the DNA. This table holds fewer than 90,000 clones, approximately 80% found once. What was sequenced was peripheral blood. This sequence originates from a man aged 60-69 years with COVID-19, enrolled during active disease. V is TRBV9 and J is TRBJ2-1; possibly TRBD1 for D (6 bases). The CDR3 region has the DNA TGTGCCAGCAGCGTAGTACAGGGTGGTGAGCAGTTCTTC. Translating it yields CASSVVQGGEQFF.